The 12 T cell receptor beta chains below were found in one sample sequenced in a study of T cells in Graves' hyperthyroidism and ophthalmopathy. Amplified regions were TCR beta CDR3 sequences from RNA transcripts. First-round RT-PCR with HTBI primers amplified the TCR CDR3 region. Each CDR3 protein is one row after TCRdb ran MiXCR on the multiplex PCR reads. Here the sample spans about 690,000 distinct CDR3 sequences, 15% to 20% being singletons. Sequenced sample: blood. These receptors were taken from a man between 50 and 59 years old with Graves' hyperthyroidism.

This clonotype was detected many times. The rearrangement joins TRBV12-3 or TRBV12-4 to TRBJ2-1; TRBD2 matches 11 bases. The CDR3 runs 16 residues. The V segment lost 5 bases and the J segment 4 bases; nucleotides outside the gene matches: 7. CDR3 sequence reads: CASSPTSGSTYNEQFF. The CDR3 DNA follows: TGTGCCAGCAGTCCTACTAGCGGGAGTACGTACAATGAGCAGTTCTTC.

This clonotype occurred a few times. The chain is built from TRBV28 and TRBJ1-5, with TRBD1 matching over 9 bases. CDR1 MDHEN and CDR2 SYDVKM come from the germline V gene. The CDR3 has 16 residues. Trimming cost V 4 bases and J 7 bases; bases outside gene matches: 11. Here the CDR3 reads CASSSSTGGARQPQHF. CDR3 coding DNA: TGTGCCAGCAGTTCCTCTACAGGGGGCGCGAGACAGCCCCAGCATTTT.

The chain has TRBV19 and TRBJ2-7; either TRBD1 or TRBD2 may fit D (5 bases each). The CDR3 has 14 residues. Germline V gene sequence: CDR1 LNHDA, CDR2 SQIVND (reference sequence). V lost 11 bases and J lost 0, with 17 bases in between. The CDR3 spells CAASGTASSYEQYF. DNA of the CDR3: TGTGCCGCGTCCGGGACGGCGAGCTCCTACGAGCAGTACTTC.

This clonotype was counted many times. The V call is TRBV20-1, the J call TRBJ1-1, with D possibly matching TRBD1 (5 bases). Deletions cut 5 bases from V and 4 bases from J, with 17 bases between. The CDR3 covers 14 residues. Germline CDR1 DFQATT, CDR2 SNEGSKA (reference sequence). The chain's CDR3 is CSAPFSWGVTEAFF. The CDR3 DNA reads TGCAGTGCTCCCTTTAGTTGGGGGGTCACTGAAGCTTTCTTT.

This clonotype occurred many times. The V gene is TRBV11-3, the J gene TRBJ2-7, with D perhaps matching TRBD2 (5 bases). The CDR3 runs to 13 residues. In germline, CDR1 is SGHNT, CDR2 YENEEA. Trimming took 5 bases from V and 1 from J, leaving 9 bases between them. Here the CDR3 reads CASSVSVSYEQYF. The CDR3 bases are TGTGCCAGCAGCGTTAGCGTTTCCTACGAGCAGTACTTC. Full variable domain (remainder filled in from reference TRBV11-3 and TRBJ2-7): EAGVVQSPRYKIIEKKQPVAFWCNPISGHNTLYWYLQNLGQGPELLIRYENEEAVDDSQLPKDRFSAERLKGVDSTLKIQPAELGDSAVYLCASSVSVSYEQYFGPGTRLTVT.

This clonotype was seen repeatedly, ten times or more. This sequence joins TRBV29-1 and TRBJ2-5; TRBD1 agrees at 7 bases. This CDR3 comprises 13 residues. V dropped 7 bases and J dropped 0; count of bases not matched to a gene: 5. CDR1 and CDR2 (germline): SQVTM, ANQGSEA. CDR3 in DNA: TGCAGCGCCCGTGGGACAGACCAAGAGACCCAGTACTTC. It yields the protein CSARGTDQETQYF. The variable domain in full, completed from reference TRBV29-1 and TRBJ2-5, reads SAVISQKPSRDICQRGTSLTIQCQVDSQVTMMFWYRQQPGQSLTLIATANQGSEATYESGFVIDKFPISRPNLTFSTLTVSNMSPEDSSIYLCSARGTDQETQYFGPGTRLLVL.

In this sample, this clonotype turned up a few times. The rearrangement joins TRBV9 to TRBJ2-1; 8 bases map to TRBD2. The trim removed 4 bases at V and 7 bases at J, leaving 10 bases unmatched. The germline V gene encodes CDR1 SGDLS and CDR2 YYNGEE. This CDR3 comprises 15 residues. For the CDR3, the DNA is TGTGCCAGCAGCCAAGCGGGAGTCACGTTGAATGAGCAGTTCTTC. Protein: CASSQAGVTLNEQFF.

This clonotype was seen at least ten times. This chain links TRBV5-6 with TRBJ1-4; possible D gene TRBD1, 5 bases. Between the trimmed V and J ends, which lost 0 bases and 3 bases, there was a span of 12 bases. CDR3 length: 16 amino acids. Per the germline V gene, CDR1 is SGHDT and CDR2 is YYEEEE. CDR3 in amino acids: CASSLERGAANEKLFF. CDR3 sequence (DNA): TGTGCCAGCAGCTTGGAGAGAGGGGCGGCTAATGAAAAACTGTTTTTT.

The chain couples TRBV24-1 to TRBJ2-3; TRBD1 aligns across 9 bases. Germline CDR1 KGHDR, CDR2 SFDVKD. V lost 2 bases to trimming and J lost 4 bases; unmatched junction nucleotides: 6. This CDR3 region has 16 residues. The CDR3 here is CATSDSGTGLPDTQYF. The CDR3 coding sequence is TGTGCCACCAGTGATTCTGGGACAGGGCTCCCAGATACGCAGTATTTT.

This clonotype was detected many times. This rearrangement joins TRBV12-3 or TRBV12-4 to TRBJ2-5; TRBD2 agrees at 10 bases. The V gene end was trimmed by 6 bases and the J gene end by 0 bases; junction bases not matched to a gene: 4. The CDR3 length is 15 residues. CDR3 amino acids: CASRMTSGYQETQYF. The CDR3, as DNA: TGTGCCAGCAGGATGACTAGCGGGTACCAAGAGACCCAGTACTTC.

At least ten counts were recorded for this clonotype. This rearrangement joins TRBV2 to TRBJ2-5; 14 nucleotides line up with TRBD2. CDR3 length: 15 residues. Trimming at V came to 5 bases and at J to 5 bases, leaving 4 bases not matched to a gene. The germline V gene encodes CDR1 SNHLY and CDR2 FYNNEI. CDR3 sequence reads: CASSTGLAGVETQYF. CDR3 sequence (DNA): TGTGCCAGCAGTACGGGACTAGCGGGAGTTGAGACCCAGTACTTC. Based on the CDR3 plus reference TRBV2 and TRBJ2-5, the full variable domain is EPEVTQTPSHQVTQMGQEVILRCVPISNHLYFYWYRQILGQKVEFLVSFYNNEISEKSEIFDDQFSVERPDGSNFTLKIRSTKLEDSAMYFCASSTGLAGVETQYFGPGTRLLVL.

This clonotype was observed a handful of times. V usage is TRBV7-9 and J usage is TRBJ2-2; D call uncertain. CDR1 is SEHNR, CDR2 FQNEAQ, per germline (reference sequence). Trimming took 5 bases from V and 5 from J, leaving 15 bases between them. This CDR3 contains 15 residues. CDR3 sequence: CASSVIKGFTGELFF. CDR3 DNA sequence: TGTGCCAGCAGCGTTATTAAAGGGTTTACCGGGGAGCTGTTTTTT. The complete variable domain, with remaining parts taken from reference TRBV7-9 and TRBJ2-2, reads DTGVSQNPRHKITKRGQNVTFRCDPISEHNRLYWYRQTLGQGPEFLTYFQNEAQLEKSRLLSDRFSAERPKGSFSTLEIQRTEQGDSAMYLCASSVIKGFTGELFFGEGSRLTVL.